This T cell receptor (beta chain) is drawn from a study of blood T cells in healthy people across ages. It was with a sample-barcoded 5' primer and a J-beta primer mix that a second PCR of roughly 7 to 12 cycles was run. MiXCR, applied by TCRdb to the 5' RACE reads, yields one record per CDR3 protein. The sample records 920,000 or so distinct CDR3 sequences, roughly 45% being singletons. The receptor was derived from a woman in her sixties in good health. Sequencing used blood.

CDR3 DNA sequence: TGTGCCAGCAGCTTAGAGCCAGCATTGGATACGCAGTATTTT. Translated, it gives CASSLEPALDTQYF. The J gene is TRBJ2-3, the V gene TRBV7-2, with D hard to call. This CDR3 region has 14 residues. The V and J ends lost 1 base and 6 bases respectively, with 11 bases between them. Germline assignment: CDR1 SGHTA and CDR2 FQGNSA.